This TCR beta chain was found in a study of T cell responses to AZD1222 COVID-19 vaccine. TCRdb keeps only in-frame clones here, not all; method: immunoSEQ multiplex PCR. This table has around 160,000 clones, more than 70% appearing once. This clone came up once. No antigen is known for it. Germline CDR1 LGHDT, CDR2 YNNKEL (reference sequence). CDR3 length: 16 amino acids. V dropped 4 bases and J dropped 0 bases, with 13 bases sitting between them. Study results and limitations: It should be noted that donors were predominantly white British and more often female, and clonal diversity was possibly underestimated. Baseline serology detected seropositivity in only five to seven AZD1222 recipients. Regions left unmutated in variants are reportedly the target of nearly half of spike-specific TCRs.

The TCR sequence derives from an adult in good health. The sample was peripheral blood, taken on day 0 of AZD1222 vaccination. V gene TRBV3-1 (or the pseudogene TRBV3-2) combines with J gene TRBJ1-3, with D uncertain. CDR3 DNA: TGTGCCAGCAGCCGGCTCTCTTTAAGCTCTGGAAACACCATATATTTT. This codes for CASSRLSLSSGNTIYF.